These 8 T cell receptor beta chains share one sample of origin, sequenced in a study of blood T cell repertoires in COVID-19. Libraries were prepared by immunoSEQ multiplex PCR; TCRdb keeps only in-frame clonotypes and omits some of them. The table lists some 180,000 clones, 75% to 90% of them singletons. Sequencing was performed on peripheral blood. The receptors here all came from a woman aged 55-75 years with acute or convalescent COVID-19.

The chain employs TRBV10-2 and TRBJ2-3; D is unclear. The CDR3 runs 15 residues. The V gene lost 6 bases and the J gene lost 4 bases, with 17 bases spanning the gap. The germline CDR1 and CDR2 sequences are WSHSY and SAAADI. CDR3 bases: TGCGCCAGCAGAGAATCCCCAGTGAGCGCAGATACGCAGTATTTT. Translating gives CASRESPVSADTQYF.

V gene TRBV6-1 combines with J gene TRBJ2-5, with a possible D match to TRBD2 (7 bases). Looked up from germline, CDR1 is MNHNS and CDR2 is SASEGT. The CDR3 is 15 amino acids. V was cut by 0 bases and J by 4 bases, with 12 bases left in between. CDR3 sequence reads: CASSEARGRSETQYF. In nucleotides, the CDR3 is TGTGCCAGCAGTGAAGCGCGGGGGCGGTCAGAGACCCAGTACTTC.

This chain links TRBV5-4 with TRBJ1-2, with 9 nucleotides matching TRBD1. Germline assignment: CDR1 SGHNT and CDR2 YYREEE (reference sequence). The V gene end was trimmed by 0 bases and the J gene end by 5 bases; junction bases not matched to a gene: 2. The CDR3 covers 14 residues. The CDR3 nucleotides read TGTGCCAGCAGCTTGGACAGGGGGCTTTATGGCTACACCTTC. Protein sequence: CASSLDRGLYGYTF.

The V gene is TRBV9, the J gene TRBJ2-3; the match to TRBD2 covers 13 bases. Unmatched junction bases numbered 5, after V lost 3 bases and J lost 4 bases. CDR1 and CDR2 (germline): SGDLS, YYNGEE. The CDR3 is 16 amino acids. CDR3 sequence: CASSARTSGSSDTQYF. In DNA, the CDR3 is TGTGCCAGCAGCGCCAGGACTAGCGGGAGTTCAGATACGCAGTATTTT.

In this sample, this clone turned up a few times. The J gene is TRBJ2-1, the V gene TRBV5-1, with 10 bases that match TRBD2. This CDR3 has 12 residues. The germline V gene has CDR1 SGHRS and CDR2 YFSETQ. V was pared by 2 bases and J by 11 bases, with 1 base of the junction left unmatched. The CDR3 bases are TGCGCCAGCAGCTTACTAGCGGGGAAGCAGTTCTTC. This translates into CASSLLAGKQFF.

This clone was seen just once. The CDR3 sequence: CASFRSGQPQHF. In nucleotides, the CDR3 is TGTGCCAGCTTTCGTTCAGGTCAGCCCCAGCATTTT. The chain links TRBV28 to TRBJ1-5; the D is unclear. From germline, CDR1 is MDHEN and CDR2 SYDVKM. The CDR3 has 12 amino acids. Trimming cost V 8 bases and J 6 bases, with 11 bases left between them. The whole variable domain, remainder taken from reference TRBV28 and TRBJ1-5, is DVKVTQSSRYLVKRTGEKVFLECVQDMDHENMFWYRQDPGLGLRLIYFSYDVKMKEKGDIPEGYSVSREKKERFSLILESASTNQTSMYLCASFRSGQPQHFGDGTRLSIL.

Written as DNA, the CDR3 is TGCGCCAGCAGTGCCCGGGACAGGGGGTCCTACGAGCAGTACGTC. This codes for CASSARDRGSYEQYV. V and J are TRBV10-2 and TRBJ2-7; 11 nucleotides align to TRBD1. CDR1 WSHSY and CDR2 SAAADI come from the germline V gene. This CDR3 contains 15 residues. Germline trimming cut 4 bases from V and 1 base from J; bases unmatched to any gene: 3.

This clone was counted once. This chain joins TRBV5-4 and TRBJ2-1; 12 nucleotides align to TRBD2. The V and J ends lost 5 bases and 9 bases, in that order; junction bases with no gene match: 15. The CDR3 spans 17 residues. Germline loops: CDR1 SGHNT, CDR2 YYREEE (reference sequence). Here the CDR3 reads CASSKSGRLAGEVEQFF. CDR3 nucleotides: TGTGCCAGCAGTAAAAGTGGGCGACTAGCGGGAGAGGTTGAGCAGTTCTTC.